This T cell receptor (beta chain) was observed in a study of control samples from healthy donors and cancer patients. This table comes from immunoSEQ multiplex PCR, and its TCRdb copy is limited to in-frame clones, with some not included. Among some 150,000 clones listed, around 94% were seen once. This TCR was recovered from a man aged 60 to 69 with colorectal cancer. Sequencing was performed on PBMCs.

CDR3 nucleotides: TGCGCCAGCAGCCGAAGCGGGGGGCTTGAGACCCAGTACTTC. It translates to CASSRSGGLETQYF. The V call is TRBV4-1, the J call TRBJ2-5; 9 bases align to TRBD2. The germline gives CDR1 MGHRA, CDR2 YSYEKL. V shed 4 bases, J shed 5 bases, and the junction held 5 bases outside the gene matches. The CDR3 is made up of 14 amino acids.